A selection of T cell receptor beta chains follows, all from one sample in a study of CD8 T cells in ankylosing spondylitis. Using its own MiXCR run on the 5' RACE reads, TCRdb lists one record per CDR3 protein. Among 290,000 or so distinct CDR3 sequences listed, 20% were seen once. The sequenced sample was blood, either unsorted or a sorted T cell fraction (not recorded which). The receptor set was obtained from a female donor with ankylosing spondylitis or in good health (not recorded which). The CDR3 runs from the conserved cysteine through the conserved F or W. Each record gives: J gene, clone size, D gene, V gene, CDR3 protein, CDR3 DNA. A D gene is named only where the DNA matches it firmly. Not every row has a clone size; where given, it reads once, few, many or a size class.

>TRBJ2-3|many|NA|TRBV20-1
CSARDQASTDTQYF
TGCAGTGCTAGAGATCAGGCTAGCACAGATACGCAGTATTTT
>TRBJ1-1|NA|TRBD1|TRBV27
CASSLIRTGLNTEAFF
TGTGCCAGCAGCCTTATCCGGACAGGTTTGAACACTGAAGCTTTCTTT
>TRBJ1-3|few|NA|TRBV9
CASSVGATTAGNTIYF
TGTGCCAGCAGCGTGGGGGCCACGACGGCTGGAAACACCATATATTTT
>TRBJ1-2|few|NA|TRBV7-2
CASSSMPGTAVYGYTF
TGTGCCAGCAGCTCTATGCCCGGGACGGCTGTTTATGGCTACACCTTC
>TRBJ2-5|NA|TRBD2|TRBV6-1
CASTQGLGTETQYF
TGTGCCAGCACCCAGGGACTAGGGACGGAGACCCAGTACTTC
>TRBJ2-3|NA|NA|TRBV5-1
CASSSRESRADTQYF
TGCGCCAGCAGCTCCCGGGAGTCGAGGGCAGATACGCAGTATTTT
>TRBJ2-1|NA|NA|TRBV20-1
CSAKEYNEQFF
TGCAGTGCTAAAGAATACAATGAGCAGTTCTTC
>TRBJ2-3|few|NA|TRBV20-1
CSASPDLGRDTQYF
TGCAGTGCTAGTCCGGACCTTGGGAGAGATACGCAGTATTTT
>TRBJ2-5|NA|TRBD1|TRBV10-3
CAMRAGTGDETQYF
TGTGCCATGAGGGCCGGAACAGGGGACGAGACCCAGTACTTC
>TRBJ1-5|few|TRBD1|TRBV20-1
CSARDNRGSGQPQHF
TGCAGTGCTAGAGATAACAGGGGGAGCGGTCAGCCCCAGCATTTT
>TRBJ2-5|NA|NA|TRBV29-1
CSVDAGRRETQYF
TGCAGCGTTGATGCAGGGAGGAGAGAGACCCAGTACTTC
>TRBJ2-1|NA|NA|TRBV9
CASSVDDTYNEQFF
TGTGCCAGCAGCGTAGACGACACCTACAATGAGCAGTTCTTC
>TRBJ2-7|once|NA|TRBV11-2
CASSLDSPGWEVAYEQYF
TGTGCCAGCAGCTTAGATTCCCCGGGTTGGGAGGTGGCCTACGAGCAGTACTTC
>TRBJ1-2|NA|NA|TRBV20-1
CSARDPQNYGYTF
TGCAGTGCTAGAGACCCCCAAAACTATGGCTACACCTTC
>TRBJ2-6|few|TRBD1|TRBV12-3/TRBV12-4
CASSPRDRGLGANVLTF
TGTGCCAGCAGTCCCCGGGACAGGGGGCTTGGGGCCAACGTCCTGACTTTC
>TRBJ2-1|NA|NA|TRBV24-1
CATKGGAYNEQFF
TGTGCCACCAAAGGTGGGGCCTACAATGAGCAGTTCTTC
>TRBJ2-1|NA|TRBD1|TRBV4-2
CASSQRDRDNEQFF
TGTGCCAGCAGCCAGAGGGACAGGGACAATGAGCAGTTCTTC
>TRBJ2-1|NA|TRBD2|TRBV11-2
CASSSGTSGRAVSYNEQFF
TGTGCCAGCAGCTCGGGGACTAGCGGGAGGGCCGTATCCTACAATGAGCAGTTCTTC
>TRBJ1-1|few|NA|TRBV7-9
CASSFPPNTEAFF
TGTGCCAGCAGCTTCCCACCGAACACTGAAGCTTTCTTT
>TRBJ2-1|NA|NA|TRBV20-1
CSARDGWRGTGFF
TGCAGTGCTAGAGATGGGTGGCGGGGAACGGGGTTCTTC
>TRBJ2-7|few|TRBD2|TRBV11-2
CASSLIAGVGDEQYF
TGTGCCAGCAGCTTAATAGCGGGAGTAGGCGACGAGCAGTACTTC
>TRBJ2-4|many|NA|TRBV11-2
CASSYPQGRGNIQYF
TGTGCCAGCAGCTACCCACAGGGAAGGGGGAACATTCAGTACTTC